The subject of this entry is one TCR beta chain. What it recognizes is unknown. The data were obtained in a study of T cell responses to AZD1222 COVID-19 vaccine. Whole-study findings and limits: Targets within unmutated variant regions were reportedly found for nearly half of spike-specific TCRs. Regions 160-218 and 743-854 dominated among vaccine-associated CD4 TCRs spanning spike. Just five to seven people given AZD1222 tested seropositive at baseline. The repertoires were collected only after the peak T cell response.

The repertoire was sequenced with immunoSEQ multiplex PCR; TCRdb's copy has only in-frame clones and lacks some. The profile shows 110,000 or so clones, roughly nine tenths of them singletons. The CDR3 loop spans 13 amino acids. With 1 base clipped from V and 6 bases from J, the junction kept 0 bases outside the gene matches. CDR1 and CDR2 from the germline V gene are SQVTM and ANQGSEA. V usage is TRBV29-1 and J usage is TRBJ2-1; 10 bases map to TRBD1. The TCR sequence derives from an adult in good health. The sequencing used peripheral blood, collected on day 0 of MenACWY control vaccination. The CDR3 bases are TGCAGCGTTGAAGGGGACAGGGGCAATGAGCAGTTCTTC. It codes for CSVEGDRGNEQFF.